This T cell receptor beta chain was captured by sequencing in a study of blood T cell repertoires in COVID-19. CDR1 and CDR2 (germline): SQVTM, ANQGSEA. The CDR3 contains 11 residues when both ends are counted. The method was immunoSEQ multiplex PCR; TCRdb's version includes in-frame clones alone and lacks a portion of them. The sample lists about 100,000 clones, approximately 92% occurring once. Seattle enrolled patients during active infection and tracked them longitudinally. A note on this clone: In this CDR3 the conserved last residue, phenylalanine or tryptophan, is missing, so a read error is likely. The DNA is omitted, as the CDR3 cannot be located on it reliably, and the CDR3 follows TCRdb's listing.

The clonotype was recovered from a woman in her fifties or sixties with COVID-19, enrolled during active disease. What was sequenced was peripheral blood. This chain uses TRBV29-1 with TRBJ2-3; the table's D call of TRBD2 was not tested on the DNA. The CDR3: CSARTSGGERL.